The 12 T cell receptor beta chains listed next were all sequenced from one sample in a study of T-cell memory formation after mild COVID-19. TCRdb fed the 5' RACE reads into MiXCR, producing one record per CDR3 protein. The sample lists about 57,000 distinct CDR3 sequences; less than 15% were seen once. What was sequenced was PBMCs or a T cell subset sorted from them (not recorded which). These receptors were collected from a young man who had mild COVID-19 (a few samples of this study predate the infection). Cell type and time point are not known.

The table lists this clonotype with a few counts. The V and J genes are TRBV11-3 and TRBJ2-3; no firm D call. The V and J ends lost 1 base and 3 bases respectively, with 8 bases between them. The CDR3 contains 14 residues. Per germline, CDR1 SGHNT and CDR2 YENEEA. CDR3 sequence: CASSLAVGTDTQYF. CDR3 nucleotide sequence: TGTGCCAGCAGCTTAGCGGTTGGGACAGATACGCAGTATTTT.

This clonotype was counted at least ten times. The chain links TRBV7-2 to TRBJ2-3; no reliable D call. Trimming removed 2 bases at V and 0 bases at J, with 9 bases between. The CDR3 is made up of 15 amino acids. Germline CDR1 is SGHTA and CDR2 is FQGNSA. The CDR3 bases are TGTGCCAGCAGCTTAAACTATCTTAGCACAGATACGCAGTATTTT. This gives the protein CASSLNYLSTDTQYF.

There are many counts of this clonotype. The chain has TRBV5-1 and TRBJ1-2; D unresolved. CDR1 and CDR2 from the germline V gene are SGHRS and YFSETQ. Trimming removed 7 bases at V and 7 bases at J, with 20 bases between. The CDR3 sequence is 14 residues long. The CDR3 loop reads CASGPPGRLVGYTF. CDR3 nucleotide sequence: TGCGCCAGCGGACCTCCGGGGAGGCTCGTTGGCTACACCTTC.

This clonotype occurred a few times. This chain joins TRBV9 and TRBJ2-3, with 7 bases matching TRBD2. This CDR3 has 15 amino acids. V trimming: 0 bases; J trimming: 3 bases; junction bases outside the gene matches: 4. Looked up from germline, CDR1 is SGDLS and CDR2 is YYNGEE. In nucleotides, the CDR3 is TGTGCCAGCAGCGTAGAGTGGGGGGGAACAGATACGCAGTATTTT. Translating it yields CASSVEWGGTDTQYF.

This clonotype was detected ten times or more. The rearrangement uses TRBV11-2 and TRBJ2-5; the D gene is possibly TRBD1 (5 bases). The V gene's germline CDR1 is SGHAT and CDR2 FQNNGV. V was clipped by 5 bases and J by 2 bases, with 15 bases between them. The CDR3 loop spans 15 amino acids. CDR3 DNA: TGTGCCAGCAGCGCGCGGACACCAGTTCAAGAGACCCAGTACTTC. Amino acids: CASSARTPVQETQYF.

This clonotype has just a few counts. The J gene is TRBJ2-7, the V gene TRBV6-6; D may correspond to TRBD1 or TRBD2 (5 bases each). Germline CDR1 is MNHNY and CDR2 is SVGAGI (reference sequence). The V end lost 5 bases, the J end lost 0 bases, and 14 bases lay between the germline ends. This CDR3 is built from 15 residues. The CDR3 sequence is CASSQRDGPSYEQYF. The CDR3 DNA reads as TGTGCCAGCAGTCAGAGGGACGGACCCTCCTACGAGCAGTACTTC.

The chain uses TRBV29-1 and TRBJ2-5; a possible D gene is TRBD1 (5 bases). Germline CDR1 SQVTM, CDR2 ANQGSEA. The ends were cut back, 4 bases at V and 1 base at J, with 10 bases in the middle. The CDR3 covers 13 residues. For the CDR3, the DNA is TGCAGCGTTGTAAGGGGTCTCCAAGAGACCCAGTACTTC. Translating gives CSVVRGLQETQYF.

The chain combines TRBV6-2 or TRBV6-3 with TRBJ2-1, with 12 bases identical to TRBD2. Germline V CDR1 and CDR2: MNHEY, SVGEGT. The ends lost 6 bases at V and 12 bases at J; junction bases unmatched: 9. The CDR3 is made up of 14 amino acids. CDR3 residues: CASSGAGTSGRQFF. The CDR3, as DNA: TGTGCCAGCAGCGGCGCCGGGACTAGCGGGCGGCAGTTCTTC.

This clonotype has a single count. The V gene is TRBV12-3 or TRBV12-4, the J gene TRBJ1-3; unclear D gene. Trimming took 1 base from V and 0 from J, leaving 10 bases between them. The CDR3 length is 16 residues. The CDR3 sequence is CASSLVGRSSGNTIYF. DNA for the CDR3: TGTGCCAGCAGTTTAGTAGGGCGCAGCTCTGGAAACACCATATATTTT.

This clonotype has ten or more counts. The V gene is TRBV7-2, the J gene TRBJ2-3; D gene unclear. Trimming took off 1 base at V and 5 bases at J, with 10 bases between the two ends. This CDR3 has 14 amino acids. Germline assignment: CDR1 SGHTA and CDR2 FQGNSA. The DNA of the CDR3 is TGTGCCAGCAGCTTAGATGGGGTATTAGATACGCAGTATTTT. It yields the protein CASSLDGVLDTQYF.

This clonotype was recorded many times. This chain connects TRBV20-1 to TRBJ2-3; the D is unclear. The CDR3 has 15 residues. The V gene lost 0 bases and the J gene lost 4 bases, with 14 bases spanning the gap. The germline V gene encodes CDR1 DFQATT and CDR2 SNEGSKA (reference sequence). CDR3 in amino acids: CSARDAPGAADTQYF. CDR3 nucleotide sequence: TGCAGTGCTAGAGATGCCCCTGGCGCGGCAGATACGCAGTATTTT.

This clonotype appeared many times. This CDR3 is CSVQGENQPQHF. CDR3 DNA sequence: TGCAGCGTTCAGGGTGAAAATCAGCCCCAGCATTTT. The chain is built from TRBV29-1 and TRBJ1-5; a weak D match, TRBD1 (5 bases). The length of the CDR3 is 12 residues. V lost 5 bases and J 4 bases, leaving 9 bases between the germline ends. CDR1 is SQVTM and CDR2 is ANQGSEA in the germline V gene.